This is a list of T cell receptor beta chains from one sample in a study of blood T cells in healthy people across ages. TCRdb passed the 5' RACE reads through MiXCR, listing each CDR3 protein once. The sample records hundreds of thousands of distinct CDR3 sequences, under 40% being singletons. The sequencing input was blood. All receptors derive from a man aged 18 to 29 in good health. The CDR3 runs from the conserved cysteine through the conserved F or W. The D gene is left open where the match is weak. Part of the rows lack a size; the others show once, few, many or a class for expanded clones.

CDR3aa: CASSLLKRRRSGSTDTQYF; CDR3nt: TGTGCCAGCAGCCTTCTAAAGAGGAGGCGGAGCGGAAGCACAGATACGCAGTATTTT; abundance: NA; j_gene: TRBJ2-3; d_gene: NA; v_gene: TRBV14
CDR3aa: CASSLDTGMRTEAFF; CDR3nt: TGCGCCAGCAGCTTGGACACAGGTATGCGGACTGAAGCTTTCTTT; abundance: NA; j_gene: TRBJ1-1; d_gene: NA; v_gene: TRBV5-1
CDR3aa: CASNFHPGHQKDTQYF; CDR3nt: TGTGCCAGCAACTTCCACCCGGGACATCAGAAAGATACGCAGTATTTT; abundance: many; j_gene: TRBJ2-3; d_gene: NA; v_gene: TRBV21-1
CDR3aa: CASSLMGPQETQFF; CDR3nt: TGTGCCAGCAGCCTCATGGGACCTCAAGAGACCCAGTTCTTC; abundance: NA; j_gene: TRBJ2-1; d_gene: NA; v_gene: TRBV7-2
CDR3aa: CASRSRVLNEQFF; CDR3nt: TGTGCCAGCAGGTCACGGGTTCTCAATGAGCAGTTCTTC; abundance: NA; j_gene: TRBJ2-1; d_gene: NA; v_gene: TRBV12-3/TRBV12-4
CDR3aa: CSVDRNGYTF; CDR3nt: TGCAGCGTGGACAGAAATGGCTACACCTTC; abundance: few; j_gene: TRBJ1-2; d_gene: NA; v_gene: TRBV29-1
CDR3aa: CASSLWADTEAFF; CDR3nt: TGCGCCAGCAGCTTGTGGGCCGACACTGAAGCTTTCTTT; abundance: NA; j_gene: TRBJ1-1; d_gene: NA; v_gene: TRBV5-1
CDR3aa: CASSLASRRPTDTQYF; CDR3nt: TGTGCCAGCAGCTTGGCCTCGCGGAGACCCACAGATACGCAGTATTTT; abundance: NA; j_gene: TRBJ2-3; d_gene: NA; v_gene: TRBV5-4
CDR3aa: CSAEGGEGGTEAFF; CDR3nt: TGCAGCGCTGAAGGGGGGGAAGGTGGCACTGAAGCTTTCTTT; abundance: NA; j_gene: TRBJ1-1; d_gene: NA; v_gene: TRBV29-1
CDR3aa: CASSSHGPRYEQFF; CDR3nt: TGTGCCAGTAGTTCCCACGGTCCTAGGTATGAGCAGTTCTTC; abundance: few; j_gene: TRBJ2-1; d_gene: NA; v_gene: TRBV19
CDR3aa: CASSLSAGLAPQHF; CDR3nt: TGTGCCAGCAGTTTATCGGCAGGTTTGGCGCCCCAGCATTTT; abundance: NA; j_gene: TRBJ1-5; d_gene: NA; v_gene: TRBV27
CDR3aa: CASSHKATNEKLFF; CDR3nt: TGTGCCAGCAGCCACAAGGCAACTAATGAAAAACTGTTTTTT; abundance: few; j_gene: TRBJ1-4; d_gene: NA; v_gene: TRBV7-6
CDR3aa: CASSGLMRSGYTF; CDR3nt: TGTGCCAGCAGCGGACTTATGAGATCGGGCTACACCTTC; abundance: many; j_gene: TRBJ1-2; d_gene: NA; v_gene: TRBV9
CDR3aa: CSVEDGKGGLDGELFF; CDR3nt: TGCAGCGTTGAAGATGGGAAAGGGGGCTTAGACGGGGAGCTGTTTTTT; abundance: NA; j_gene: TRBJ2-2; d_gene: TRBD1; v_gene: TRBV29-1
CDR3aa: CASSPAGQARDEQFF; CDR3nt: TGTGCCAGCAGCCCTGCAGGGCAGGCACGCGATGAGCAGTTCTTC; abundance: NA; j_gene: TRBJ2-1; d_gene: NA; v_gene: TRBV11-1
CDR3aa: CASSQGRGFGEQYF; CDR3nt: TGTGCCAGCAGCCAAGGAAGAGGGTTTGGCGAGCAGTACTTC; abundance: few; j_gene: TRBJ2-7; d_gene: NA; v_gene: TRBV4-2
CDR3aa: CSARDHRTPNTEAFF; CDR3nt: TGCAGTGCTAGAGACCACCGGACACCGAACACTGAAGCTTTCTTT; abundance: NA; j_gene: TRBJ1-1; d_gene: NA; v_gene: TRBV20-1
CDR3aa: CASSQDSGRVSNEQFF; CDR3nt: TGCGCCAGCAGCCAAGACTCTGGCAGGGTAAGCAATGAGCAGTTCTTC; abundance: many; j_gene: TRBJ2-1; d_gene: NA; v_gene: TRBV4-3
CDR3aa: CSATGGGELFF; CDR3nt: TGCAGTGCTACCGGGGGAGGGGAGCTGTTTTTT; abundance: NA; j_gene: TRBJ2-2; d_gene: NA; v_gene: TRBV20-1
CDR3aa: CASSYSPRQSLYGYTF; CDR3nt: TGTGCCAGCAGTTACTCCCCTAGACAGTCTCTCTATGGCTACACCTTC; abundance: few; j_gene: TRBJ1-2; d_gene: NA; v_gene: TRBV6-5
CDR3aa: CASSQRTEADYGYTF; CDR3nt: TGCGCCAGCAGCCAAAGGACCGAGGCGGACTACGGCTACACCTTC; abundance: few; j_gene: TRBJ1-2; d_gene: NA; v_gene: TRBV4-3
CDR3aa: CASSLDFYSSYEQYF; CDR3nt: TGTGCCAGCAGTTTGGATTTCTACAGCTCCTACGAGCAGTACTTC; abundance: few; j_gene: TRBJ2-7; d_gene: NA; v_gene: TRBV12-3/TRBV12-4
CDR3aa: CSARDSSGGYQETQYF; CDR3nt: TGCAGTGCTAGAGATTCATCAGGGGGCTACCAAGAGACCCAGTACTTC; abundance: NA; j_gene: TRBJ2-5; d_gene: TRBD1; v_gene: TRBV20-1
CDR3aa: CASSVIMNTEAFF; CDR3nt: TGTGCCAGCAGTGTTATCATGAACACTGAAGCTTTCTTT; abundance: few; j_gene: TRBJ1-1; d_gene: NA; v_gene: TRBV2
CDR3aa: CSAIGQVFTDTQYF; CDR3nt: TGCAGTGCTATAGGACAGGTCTTCACAGATACGCAGTATTTT; abundance: few; j_gene: TRBJ2-3; d_gene: TRBD1; v_gene: TRBV20-1
CDR3aa: CASSLSTSGYNEQFF; CDR3nt: TGTGCCAGCAGTTTATCGACGTCAGGTTACAATGAGCAGTTCTTC; abundance: few; j_gene: TRBJ2-1; d_gene: NA; v_gene: TRBV27
CDR3aa: CASSSPGTVTYEQYF; CDR3nt: TGTGCCAGCAGTTCGCCGGGGACAGTTACCTACGAGCAGTACTTC; abundance: few; j_gene: TRBJ2-7; d_gene: TRBD1; v_gene: TRBV6-5
CDR3aa: CASSGQGAGTEAFF; CDR3nt: TGTGCCAGCTCCGGACAGGGGGCAGGCACTGAAGCTTTCTTT; abundance: NA; j_gene: TRBJ1-1; d_gene: TRBD1; v_gene: TRBV12-3/TRBV12-4
CDR3aa: CASSPRGLAGINEQYF; CDR3nt: TGTGCCAGCAGCCCCAGGGGACTAGCGGGGATAAATGAGCAGTACTTC; abundance: NA; j_gene: TRBJ2-5; d_gene: TRBD2; v_gene: TRBV7-9
CDR3aa: CASSFGGQALYF; CDR3nt: TGTGCCAGCAGCTTCGGAGGACAGGCTCTGTACTTC; abundance: once; j_gene: TRBJ2-5; d_gene: TRBD1; v_gene: TRBV7-9
CDR3aa: CSAMVGSENTEAFF; CDR3nt: TGCAGTGCTATGGTGGGCTCCGAGAACACTGAAGCTTTCTTT; abundance: NA; j_gene: TRBJ1-1; d_gene: NA; v_gene: TRBV20-1
CDR3aa: CATAQGANQPQHF; CDR3nt: TGTGCCACCGCACAGGGGGCCAATCAGCCCCAGCATTTT; abundance: NA; j_gene: TRBJ1-5; d_gene: TRBD1; v_gene: TRBV6-6
CDR3aa: CASSQSSQARGRMYVNTEAFF; CDR3nt: TGTGCCAGCAGCCAAAGTTCACAGGCCAGGGGGCGCATGTATGTGAACACTGAAGCTTTCTTT; abundance: NA; j_gene: TRBJ1-1; d_gene: TRBD1; v_gene: TRBV3-1
CDR3aa: CASSLSGTGGLNTEAFF; CDR3nt: TGTGCCAGCAGCTTAAGCGGGACAGGAGGTTTGAACACTGAAGCTTTCTTT; abundance: few; j_gene: TRBJ1-1; d_gene: TRBD1; v_gene: TRBV7-2
CDR3aa: CASSLDIIYEQYF; CDR3nt: TGTGCCAGCAGCTTGGACATTATCTACGAGCAGTACTTC; abundance: many; j_gene: TRBJ2-7; d_gene: NA; v_gene: TRBV5-5
CDR3aa: CASARDRPNEKLFF; CDR3nt: TGCGCCAGCGCCCGGGACAGGCCTAATGAAAAACTGTTTTTT; abundance: NA; j_gene: TRBJ1-4; d_gene: TRBD1; v_gene: TRBV5-1
CDR3aa: CASSLVPSFADTQYF; CDR3nt: TGTGCCAGCAGCTTAGTCCCTAGCTTCGCAGATACGCAGTATTTT; abundance: few; j_gene: TRBJ2-3; d_gene: NA; v_gene: TRBV11-2
CDR3aa: CASSYSMSRGYNEQYF; CDR3nt: TGTGCCAGCAGTTACTCGATGAGTAGAGGCTACAATGAGCAGTACTTC; abundance: NA; j_gene: TRBJ2-5; d_gene: NA; v_gene: TRBV6-6
CDR3aa: CATSRETLSGGFFYEQYF; CDR3nt: TGTGCCACCAGCAGAGAAACTCTCAGCGGGGGTTTTTTCTACGAGCAGTACTTC; abundance: NA; j_gene: TRBJ2-7; d_gene: TRBD2; v_gene: TRBV15
CDR3aa: CASSFRDRLHTEAFF; CDR3nt: TGTGCCAGCAGCTTTAGGGACAGGCTCCACACTGAAGCTTTCTTT; abundance: NA; j_gene: TRBJ1-1; d_gene: TRBD1; v_gene: TRBV7-2
CDR3aa: CASSFSEGVNGYTF; CDR3nt: TGTGCCAGCAGTTTTTCGGAGGGTGTTAATGGCTACACCTTC; abundance: NA; j_gene: TRBJ1-2; d_gene: NA; v_gene: TRBV12-3/TRBV12-4
CDR3aa: CASTLGIVNEKLFF; CDR3nt: TGTGCCAGCACCCTCGGGATTGTCAATGAAAAACTGTTTTTT; abundance: NA; j_gene: TRBJ1-4; d_gene: NA; v_gene: TRBV2
CDR3aa: CASSHHAGSGANVLTF; CDR3nt: TGTGCCAGCAGTCACCACGCCGGCTCTGGGGCCAACGTCCTGACTTTC; abundance: many; j_gene: TRBJ2-6; d_gene: NA; v_gene: TRBV6-5
CDR3aa: CAGSLDRGFYEQYF; CDR3nt: TGTGCCGGCTCACTCGACAGGGGATTCTACGAGCAGTACTTC; abundance: NA; j_gene: TRBJ2-7; d_gene: TRBD1; v_gene: TRBV18
CDR3aa: CASSLAGQGPDTQYF; CDR3nt: TGCGCCAGCAGCTTGGCGGGACAGGGACCAGATACGCAGTATTTT; abundance: few; j_gene: TRBJ2-3; d_gene: TRBD1; v_gene: TRBV5-1
CDR3aa: CASSLFAGGGLQETQYF; CDR3nt: TGTGCCAGCAGCTTGTTTGCGGGGGGCGGCCTTCAAGAGACCCAGTACTTC; abundance: NA; j_gene: TRBJ2-5; d_gene: TRBD2; v_gene: TRBV5-6
CDR3aa: CSANPQGSSGNTIYF; CDR3nt: TGCAGTGCTAACCCACAGGGGTCCTCTGGAAACACCATATATTTT; abundance: NA; j_gene: TRBJ1-3; d_gene: TRBD1; v_gene: TRBV20-1
CDR3aa: CASTTTNKEKLFF; CDR3nt: TGTGCCAGCACCACGACAAACAAAGAAAAACTGTTTTTT; abundance: NA; j_gene: TRBJ1-4; d_gene: NA; v_gene: TRBV7-9
CDR3aa: CASSRQGLDTQYF; CDR3nt: TGTGCCAGCAGCAGACAGGGGTTAGATACGCAGTATTTT; abundance: NA; j_gene: TRBJ2-3; d_gene: TRBD1; v_gene: TRBV4-2
CDR3aa: CASSFGAAEETQYF; CDR3nt: TGTGCCAGCAGTTTTGGGGCGGCGGAAGAGACCCAGTACTTC; abundance: few; j_gene: TRBJ2-5; d_gene: NA; v_gene: TRBV28